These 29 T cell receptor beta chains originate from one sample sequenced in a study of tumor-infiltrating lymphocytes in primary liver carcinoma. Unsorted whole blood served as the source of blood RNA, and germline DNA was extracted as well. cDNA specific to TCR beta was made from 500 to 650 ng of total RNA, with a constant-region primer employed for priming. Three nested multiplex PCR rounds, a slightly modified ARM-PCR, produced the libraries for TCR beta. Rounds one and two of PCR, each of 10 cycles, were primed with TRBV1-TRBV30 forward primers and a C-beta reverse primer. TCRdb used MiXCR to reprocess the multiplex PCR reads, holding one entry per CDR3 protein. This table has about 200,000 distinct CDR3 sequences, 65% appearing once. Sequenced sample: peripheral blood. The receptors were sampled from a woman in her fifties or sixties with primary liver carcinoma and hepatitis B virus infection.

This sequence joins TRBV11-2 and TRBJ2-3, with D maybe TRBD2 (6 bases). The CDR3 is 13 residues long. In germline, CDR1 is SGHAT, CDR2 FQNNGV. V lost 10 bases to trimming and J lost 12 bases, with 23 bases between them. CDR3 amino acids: CANRLSRERGQYF. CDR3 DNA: TGTGCCAACAGATTATCCCGGGAGAGGGGTCAGTATTTT.

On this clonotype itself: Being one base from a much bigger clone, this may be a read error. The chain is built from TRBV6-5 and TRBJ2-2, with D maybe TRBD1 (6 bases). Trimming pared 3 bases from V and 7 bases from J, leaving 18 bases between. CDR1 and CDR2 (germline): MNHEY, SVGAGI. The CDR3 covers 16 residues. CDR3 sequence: CASSYSFWGPNGELFF. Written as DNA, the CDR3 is TGTGCCAGCAGTTATTCATTTTGGGGGCCCAACGGGGAGCTGTTTTTT.

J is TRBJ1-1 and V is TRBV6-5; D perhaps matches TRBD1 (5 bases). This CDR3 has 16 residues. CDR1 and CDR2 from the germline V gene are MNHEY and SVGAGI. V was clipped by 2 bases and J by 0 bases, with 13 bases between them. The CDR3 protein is CASSYDAGSLNTEAFF. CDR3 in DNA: TGTGCCAGCAGTTACGATGCAGGGTCCTTGAACACTGAAGCTTTCTTT.

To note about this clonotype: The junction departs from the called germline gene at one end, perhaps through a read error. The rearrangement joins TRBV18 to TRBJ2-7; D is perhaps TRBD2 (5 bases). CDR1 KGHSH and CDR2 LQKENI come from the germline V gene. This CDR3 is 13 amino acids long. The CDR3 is CASPPPSGPEQYF. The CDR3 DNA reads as TGTGCCAGCCCACCACCGAGCGGACCCGAGCAGTACTTC.

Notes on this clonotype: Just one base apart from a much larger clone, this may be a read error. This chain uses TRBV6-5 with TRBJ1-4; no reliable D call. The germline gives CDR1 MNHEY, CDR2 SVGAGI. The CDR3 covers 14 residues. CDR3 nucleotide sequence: TGTGTCAGCAGTTACCGAAGCAGTGGGGAAAAACTGTTTTTT. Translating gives CVSSYRSSGEKLFF.

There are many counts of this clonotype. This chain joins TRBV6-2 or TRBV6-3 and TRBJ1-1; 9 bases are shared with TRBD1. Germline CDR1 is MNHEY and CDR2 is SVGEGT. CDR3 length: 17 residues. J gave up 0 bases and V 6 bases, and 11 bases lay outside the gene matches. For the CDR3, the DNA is TGTGCCAGCAGCTCACAGGGGGCAAGGCTGATGAACACTGAAGCTTTCTTT. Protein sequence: CASSSQGARLMNTEAFF.

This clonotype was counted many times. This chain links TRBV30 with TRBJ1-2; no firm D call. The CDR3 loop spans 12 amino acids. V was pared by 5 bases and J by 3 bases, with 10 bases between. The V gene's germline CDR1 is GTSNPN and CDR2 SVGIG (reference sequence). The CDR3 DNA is TGTGCCTGGTCCTCAGCTGACTATGGCTACACCTTC. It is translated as CAWSSADYGYTF.

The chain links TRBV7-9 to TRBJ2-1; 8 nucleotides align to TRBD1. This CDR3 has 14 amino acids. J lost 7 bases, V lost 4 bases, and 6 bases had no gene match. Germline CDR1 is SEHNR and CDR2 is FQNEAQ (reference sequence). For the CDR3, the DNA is TGTGCCAGCAGCTCCGGGACAGGACCTAATGAGCAGTTCTTC. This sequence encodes CASSSGTGPNEQFF.

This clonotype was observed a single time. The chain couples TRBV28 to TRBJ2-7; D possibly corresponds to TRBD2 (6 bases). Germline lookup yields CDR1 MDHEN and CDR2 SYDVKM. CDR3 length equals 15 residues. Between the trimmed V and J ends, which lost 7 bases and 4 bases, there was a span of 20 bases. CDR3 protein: CASTPGRIGVYEQYF. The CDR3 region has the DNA TGTGCCAGCACCCCTGGGAGGATAGGCGTTTACGAGCAGTACTTC.

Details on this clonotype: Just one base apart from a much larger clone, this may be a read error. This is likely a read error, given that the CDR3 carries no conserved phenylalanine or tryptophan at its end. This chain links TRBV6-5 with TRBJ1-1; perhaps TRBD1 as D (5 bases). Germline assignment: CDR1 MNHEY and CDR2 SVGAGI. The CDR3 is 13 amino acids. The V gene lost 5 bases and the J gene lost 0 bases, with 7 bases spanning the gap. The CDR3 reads CASSQGVNTEAFL. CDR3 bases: TGTGCCAGCAGTCAGGGCGTGAACACTGAAGCTTTCCTT.

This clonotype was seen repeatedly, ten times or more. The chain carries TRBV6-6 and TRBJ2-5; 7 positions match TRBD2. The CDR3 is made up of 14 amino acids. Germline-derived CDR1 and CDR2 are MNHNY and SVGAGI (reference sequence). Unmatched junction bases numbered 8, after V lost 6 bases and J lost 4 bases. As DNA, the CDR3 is TGTGCCAGCAGGGGGGGGTTTGAAGTAGAGACCCAGTACTTC. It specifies CASRGGFEVETQYF.

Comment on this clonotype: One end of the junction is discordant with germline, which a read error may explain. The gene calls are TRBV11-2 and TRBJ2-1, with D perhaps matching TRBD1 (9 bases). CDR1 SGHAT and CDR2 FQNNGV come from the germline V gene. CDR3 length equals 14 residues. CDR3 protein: CVSSGGQGYNQQFF. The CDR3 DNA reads TGTGTCAGCAGCGGGGGACAGGGATACAATCAGCAGTTCTTC.

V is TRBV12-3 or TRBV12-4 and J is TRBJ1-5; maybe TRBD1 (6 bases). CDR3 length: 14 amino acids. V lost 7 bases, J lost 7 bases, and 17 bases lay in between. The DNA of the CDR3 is TGTGCCAGCAATTTTGAGGGGGGCTGGCAGCCCCAGCATTTT. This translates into CASNFEGGWQPQHF.

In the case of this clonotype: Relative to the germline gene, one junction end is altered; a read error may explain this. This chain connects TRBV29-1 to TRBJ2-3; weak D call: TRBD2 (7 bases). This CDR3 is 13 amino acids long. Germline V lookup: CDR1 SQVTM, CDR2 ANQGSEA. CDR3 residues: CSVRTGGGDTQCF. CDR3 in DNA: TGCAGCGTCCGGACGGGGGGCGGAGATACGCAGTGTTTT.

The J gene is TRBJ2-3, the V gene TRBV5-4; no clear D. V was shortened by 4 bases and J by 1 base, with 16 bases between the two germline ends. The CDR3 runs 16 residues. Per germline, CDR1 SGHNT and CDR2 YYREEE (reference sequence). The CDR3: CASSALGDWGTDTQYF. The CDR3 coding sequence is TGTGCCAGCAGCGCCCTAGGAGATTGGGGCACAGATACGCAGTATTTT. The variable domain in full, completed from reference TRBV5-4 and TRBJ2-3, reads ETGVTQSPTHLIKTRGQQVTLRCSSQSGHNTVSWYQQALGQGPQFIFQYYREEENGRGNFPPRFSGLQFPNYSSELNVNALELDDSALYLCASSALGDWGTDTQYFGPGTRLTVL.

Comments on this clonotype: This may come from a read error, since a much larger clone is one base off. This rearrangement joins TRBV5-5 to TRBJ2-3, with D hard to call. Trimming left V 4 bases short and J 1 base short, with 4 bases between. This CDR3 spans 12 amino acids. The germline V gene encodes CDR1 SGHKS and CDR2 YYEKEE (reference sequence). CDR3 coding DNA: TGTGCCAGCAGCCCACGCACAGATACGCAGTATTTT. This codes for CASSPRTDTQYF.

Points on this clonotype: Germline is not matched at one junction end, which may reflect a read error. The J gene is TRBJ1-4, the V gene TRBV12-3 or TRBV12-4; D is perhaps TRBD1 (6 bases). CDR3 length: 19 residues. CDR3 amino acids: CASSPLPGQEGGKNERLLF. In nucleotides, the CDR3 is TGTGCCAGCAGTCCCCTACCGGGTCAAGAAGGGGGGAAAAATGAAAGACTGCTTTTT.

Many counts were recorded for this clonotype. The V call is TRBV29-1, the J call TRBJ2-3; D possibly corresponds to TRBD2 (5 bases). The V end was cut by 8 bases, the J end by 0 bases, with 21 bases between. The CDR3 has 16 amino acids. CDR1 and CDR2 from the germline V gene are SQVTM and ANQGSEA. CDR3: CSSIGGRKDSTDTQYF. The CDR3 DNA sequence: TGCAGCTCTATCGGCGGGCGAAAGGATAGCACAGATACGCAGTATTTT.

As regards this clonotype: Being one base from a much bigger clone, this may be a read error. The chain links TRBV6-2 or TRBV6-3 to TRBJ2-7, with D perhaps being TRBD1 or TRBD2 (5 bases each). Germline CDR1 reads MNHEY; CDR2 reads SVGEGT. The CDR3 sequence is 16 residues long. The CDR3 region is CVSSYEGAGAVYEQYF. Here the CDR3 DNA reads TGTGTCAGCAGTTACGAAGGGGCAGGAGCGGTCTACGAGCAGTACTTC.

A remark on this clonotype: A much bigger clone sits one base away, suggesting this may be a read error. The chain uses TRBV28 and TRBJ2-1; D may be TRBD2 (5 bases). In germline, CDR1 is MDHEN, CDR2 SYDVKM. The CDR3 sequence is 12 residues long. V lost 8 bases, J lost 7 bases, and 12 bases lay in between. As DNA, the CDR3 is TGTGCCAGCGGTACTAGGCGTAATGAGCAGTTCTTC. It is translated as CASGTRRNEQFF.

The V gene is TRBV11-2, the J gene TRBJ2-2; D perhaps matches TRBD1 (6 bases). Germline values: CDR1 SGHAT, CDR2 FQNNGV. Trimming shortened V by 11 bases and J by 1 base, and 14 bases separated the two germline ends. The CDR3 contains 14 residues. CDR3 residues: CAGTGQQNTGELFF. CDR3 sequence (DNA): TGTGCCGGTACAGGACAGCAGAACACCGGGGAGCTGTTTTTT.

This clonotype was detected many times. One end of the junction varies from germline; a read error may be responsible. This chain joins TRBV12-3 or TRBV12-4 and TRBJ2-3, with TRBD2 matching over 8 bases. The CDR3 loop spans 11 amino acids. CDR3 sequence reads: CASSAGTSGSF. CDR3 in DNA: TGTGCCAGCAGTGCCGGGACTAGTGGGTCCTTT.

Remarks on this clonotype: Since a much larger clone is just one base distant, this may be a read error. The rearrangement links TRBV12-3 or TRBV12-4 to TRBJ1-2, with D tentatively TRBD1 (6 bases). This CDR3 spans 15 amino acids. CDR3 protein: CASTLIQGGGYGYTF. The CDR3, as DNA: TGTGCCAGCACTTTAATCCAGGGAGGGGGCTATGGCTACACCTTC.

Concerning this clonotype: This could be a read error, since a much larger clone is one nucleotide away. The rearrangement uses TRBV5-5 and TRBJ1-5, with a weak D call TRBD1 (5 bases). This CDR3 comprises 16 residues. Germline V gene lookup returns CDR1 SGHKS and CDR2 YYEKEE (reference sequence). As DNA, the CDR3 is TGTGCCGGCAGCTTGGAACAGGTTGTTTACAATCAGCCCCAGCATTTT. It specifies CAGSLEQVVYNQPQHF.

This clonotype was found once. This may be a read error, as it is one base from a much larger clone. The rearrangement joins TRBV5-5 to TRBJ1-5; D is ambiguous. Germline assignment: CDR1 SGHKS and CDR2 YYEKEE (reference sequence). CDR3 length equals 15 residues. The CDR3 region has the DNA TGTGCCAGCAGCTTGGCCATGTATAGCGATCAGCCCCAGCATTTT. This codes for CASSLAMYSDQPQHF.

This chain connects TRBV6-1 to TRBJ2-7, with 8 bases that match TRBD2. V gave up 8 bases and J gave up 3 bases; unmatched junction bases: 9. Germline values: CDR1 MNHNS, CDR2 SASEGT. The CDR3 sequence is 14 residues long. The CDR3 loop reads CASGRSGVIYEQYF. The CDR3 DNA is TGTGCCAGCGGCCGTAGCGGGGTTATCTACGAGCAGTACTTC.

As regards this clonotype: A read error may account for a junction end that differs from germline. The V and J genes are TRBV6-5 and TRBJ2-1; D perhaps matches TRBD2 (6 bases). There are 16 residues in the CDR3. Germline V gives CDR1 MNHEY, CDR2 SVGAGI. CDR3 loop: CASSYVAASSCNEQFF. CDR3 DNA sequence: TGTGCCAGCAGTTACGTAGCGGCAAGCTCCTGCAATGAGCAGTTCTTC.

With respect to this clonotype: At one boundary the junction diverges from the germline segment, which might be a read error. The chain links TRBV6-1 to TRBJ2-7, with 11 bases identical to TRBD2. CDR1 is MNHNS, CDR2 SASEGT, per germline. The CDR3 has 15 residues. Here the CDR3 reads CVSRKGLADSYEQYF. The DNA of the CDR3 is TGTGTCAGCAGGAAGGGACTAGCGGACTCCTACGAGCAGTACTTC.

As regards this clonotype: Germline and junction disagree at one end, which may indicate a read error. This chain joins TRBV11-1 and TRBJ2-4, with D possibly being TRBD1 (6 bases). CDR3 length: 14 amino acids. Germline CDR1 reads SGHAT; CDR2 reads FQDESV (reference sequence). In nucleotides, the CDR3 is TGTGCCAGCATCTCACAGGGTGGCAAAGACATTCAGTACTTC. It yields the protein CASISQGGKDIQYF.